In this sample, the clone carrying this T cell receptor beta chain turned up many times. Its antigen remains unidentified. The data derive from a study of T cells in Graves' hyperthyroidism and ophthalmopathy. Study findings and constraints: Blood held most thyroid clonotypes expanded above 0.001 frequency.

Exclusion of patients followed from uncontrolled infection, other autoimmune disease, pregnancy or lactation. Amplification of TCR beta CDR3 regions was performed using RNA transcripts as template. A first-round RT-PCR of the TCR CDR3 used the HTBI primer set. TCRdb ran MiXCR on the multiplex PCR reads and lists one entry per CDR3 protein. The sample shows about 150,000 distinct CDR3 sequences, approximately 20% of them seen only once. The clonotype was recovered from a woman aged 45-60 years with Graves' hyperthyroidism that later progressed to Graves' ophthalmopathy. Specimen: blood.

CDR3: CASSLLGYSGREYRDTGELFF. CDR3 coding DNA: TGTGCCAGCAGCTTGTTGGGGTACAGCGGGAGGGAATACCGCGACACCGGGGAGCTGTTTTTT. The chain carries TRBV5-8 and TRBJ2-2; the match to TRBD2 covers 10 bases. Germline loops: CDR1 SGHTS, CDR2 YDEGEE. The V segment lost 1 base and the J segment 3 bases; nucleotides outside the gene matches: 18. This CDR3 spans 21 amino acids.